The 12 T cell receptor beta chains reported below all come from one sample, sequenced in a study of blood T cell repertoires in COVID-19. The repertoire was sequenced with immunoSEQ multiplex PCR; TCRdb's copy has only in-frame clones and lacks some. Of about 210,000 clones in the sample, 84% were seen once. Source material: peripheral blood. These receptors were taken from a woman aged 50 to 65 with active or convalescent COVID-19.

The gene calls are TRBV18 and TRBJ2-5; 9 positions agree with TRBD1. V lost 2 bases to trimming and J lost 5 bases; unmatched junction nucleotides: 12. The CDR3 extends over 17 amino acids. Germline V gene sequence: CDR1 KGHSH, CDR2 LQKENI. CDR3 in amino acids: CASSPGAAGQGRETQYF. In DNA form, the CDR3 reads TGTGCCAGCTCACCAGGGGCCGCCGGACAGGGGAGGGAGACCCAGTACTTC. The full variable domain, completed using reference TRBV18 and TRBJ2-5, is NAGVMQNPRHLVRRRGQEARLRCSPMKGHSHVYWYRQLPEEGLKFMVYLQKENIIDESGMPKERFSAEFPKEGPSILRIQQVVRGDSAAYFCASSPGAAGQGRETQYFGPGTRLLVL.

CDR3 in DNA: TGTGCCAGCAGCCCAGGGACAGGGGTTTGGAATGAGCAGTTCTTC. This gives the protein CASSPGTGVWNEQFF. This chain uses TRBV5-6 with TRBJ2-1, with 10 bases identical to TRBD1. The V and J ends lost 4 bases and 7 bases, in that order; junction bases with no gene match: 8. Germline assignment: CDR1 SGHDT and CDR2 YYEEEE. This CDR3 is 15 amino acids long.

The V gene is TRBV6-1, the J gene TRBJ1-6; D perhaps matches TRBD1 (5 bases). The germline V gene has CDR1 MNHNS and CDR2 SASEGT. The CDR3 is made up of 14 amino acids. V gave up 2 bases and J gave up 7 bases, with 9 bases separating them. Here the CDR3 reads CASSEQGKNSPLHF. The CDR3 coding sequence is TGTGCCAGCAGTGAACAGGGAAAGAATTCACCCCTCCACTTT.

The chain uses TRBV5-1 and TRBJ2-1, with D possibly being TRBD1 (6 bases). V was trimmed by 4 bases and J by 5 bases, leaving 16 bases between them. CDR3 size: 15 residues. Germline values: CDR1 SGHRS, CDR2 YFSETQ. This CDR3 reads CASSNYRTVDNEQFF. As DNA, the CDR3 is TGCGCCAGCAGCAACTACCGGACAGTTGACAATGAGCAGTTCTTC.

The chain uses TRBV12-3 or TRBV12-4 and TRBJ2-4; tentatively, D is TRBD2 (5 bases). Trimming shortened V by 8 bases and J by 3 bases, and 8 bases separated the two germline ends. The CDR3 spans 12 residues. The chain's CDR3 is CASGGFKNIQYF. The CDR3 region has the DNA TGTGCCAGCGGCGGGTTCAAAAACATTCAGTACTTC.

V gene TRBV2 combines with J gene TRBJ1-5, with a tentative D call TRBD1 (5 bases). With 8 bases removed from V and 6 bases from J, the gap between germline ends came to 20 bases. CDR1 is SNHLY, CDR2 FYNNEI, per germline. The CDR3 contains 15 residues. CDR3 sequence (DNA): TGTGCCAGCGGTTGGGCGGGGGGGGAAACTCAGCCCCAGCATTTT. Translation: CASGWAGGETQPQHF.

The chain recombines TRBV7-6 with TRBJ2-2; 8 nucleotides match TRBD1. Germline V gives CDR1 SGHVS, CDR2 FNYEAQ. The CDR3 has 18 residues. V was clipped by 5 bases and J by 0 bases; unmatched bases: 11. The CDR3 bases are TGTGCCAGCAGCCGAATACGCCTGGACAGGGCGAACACCGGGGAGCTGTTTTTT. It yields the protein CASSRIRLDRANTGELFF.

V usage is TRBV5-6 and J usage is TRBJ2-7; tentative D call: TRBD1 (5 bases). The CDR3 length is 17 residues. Germline-derived CDR1 and CDR2 are SGHDT and YYEEEE. Trimming shortened V by 2 bases and J by 4 bases, and 22 bases separated the two germline ends. This CDR3 reads CASSLNRHGPLPYEQYV. The DNA of the CDR3 is TGTGCCAGCAGCTTAAACAGGCATGGTCCTTTGCCGTACGAGCAGTACGTC.

The rearrangement joins TRBV2 to TRBJ1-2, with TRBD1 matching over 8 bases. V lost 8 bases to trimming and J lost 2 bases; unmatched junction nucleotides: 7. The CDR3 length is 14 residues. CDR1 is SNHLY and CDR2 is FYNNEI in the germline V gene. CDR3 bases: TGTGCCAGCCTCGAAGGACAGGGAAACTATGGCTACACCTTC. Protein product: CASLEGQGNYGYTF.

The V gene is TRBV4-2, the J gene TRBJ1-5; D possibly corresponds to TRBD1 (6 bases). The V end lost 0 bases, the J end lost 3 bases, and 9 bases lay between the germline ends. The V gene's germline CDR1 is LGHNA and CDR2 YNFKEQ. The CDR3 is 15 amino acids. CDR3 amino acids: CASSQEQGTNQPQHF. The DNA for the CDR3 is TGTGCCAGCAGCCAAGAACAGGGTACCAATCAGCCCCAGCATTTT.

This clone came up once. This chain connects TRBV24-1 to TRBJ2-7; tentatively, D is TRBD1 (6 bases). CDR1 KGHDR and CDR2 SFDVKD come from the germline V gene. This CDR3 has 16 amino acids. V was cut by 4 bases and J by 4 bases, with 19 bases left in between. The chain's CDR3 is CATSDPGSGDPYEQYF. In nucleotides, the CDR3 is TGTGCCACCAGTGACCCTGGCTCAGGGGACCCGTACGAGCAGTACTTC.

The chain joins TRBV24-1 to TRBJ2-7; tentative D call: TRBD2 (5 bases). The CDR3 runs 16 residues. V was pared by 4 bases and J by 2 bases, with 17 bases between. Looked up from germline, CDR1 is KGHDR and CDR2 is SFDVKD. The CDR3 nucleotides read TGTGCCACCAGTGACCCGGGATCCCCGAATCCCTACGAGCAGTACTTC. Its translation: CATSDPGSPNPYEQYF.